This TCR beta chain emerged from a study of blood T cell repertoires in COVID-19. Authors' data handling: Counts of nucleated cells, estimated from reference gene primer amplification, were obtained. TCRdb's copy holds only in-frame clones and misses some; the assay was immunoSEQ multiplex PCR. V, J and clone size are those of that table, while D and trimming were read from the DNA. Here the sample spans 110,000 to 150,000 clones, roughly 84% being singletons. This clonotype originated in a human donor in a cohort sampled during active COVID-19. Sequenced: peripheral blood.

The DNA of the CDR3 is TGCAGCGTTGTGCTTAGGGACAGGGGCATTCAAGAGACCCAGTACTTC. This translates into CSVVLRDRGIQETQYF. The chain employs TRBV29-1 and TRBJ2-5; 10 bases line up with TRBD1. V was pared by 4 bases and J by 2 bases, with 10 bases of the junction left unmatched. Germline CDR1 reads SQVTM; CDR2 reads ANQGSEA. The CDR3 has 16 amino acids.